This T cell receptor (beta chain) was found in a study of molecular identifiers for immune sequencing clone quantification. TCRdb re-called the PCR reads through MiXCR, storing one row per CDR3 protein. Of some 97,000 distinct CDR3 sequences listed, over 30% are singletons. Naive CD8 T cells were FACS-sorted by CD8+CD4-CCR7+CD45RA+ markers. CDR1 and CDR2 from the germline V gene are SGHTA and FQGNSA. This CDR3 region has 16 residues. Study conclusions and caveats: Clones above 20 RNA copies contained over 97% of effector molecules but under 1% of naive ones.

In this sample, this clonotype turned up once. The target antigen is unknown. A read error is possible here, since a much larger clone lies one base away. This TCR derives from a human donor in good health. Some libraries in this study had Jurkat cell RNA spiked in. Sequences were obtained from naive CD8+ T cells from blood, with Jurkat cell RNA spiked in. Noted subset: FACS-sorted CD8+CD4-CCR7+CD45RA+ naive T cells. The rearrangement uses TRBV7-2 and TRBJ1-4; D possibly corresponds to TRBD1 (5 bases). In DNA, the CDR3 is TGTGCCAGCAGCTTAGCGGGGCCAGCAACTAATGAAATACTGTTTTTT. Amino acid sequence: CASSLAGPATNEILFF.